These 12 T cell receptor beta chains came from one sample sequenced in a study of OX40 agonist ivuxolimab in advanced cancers. The data were produced by immunoSEQ multiplex PCR, yet TCRdb's version contains in-frame clones alone and is incomplete. The table includes 20,000 to 25,000 clones, 80% to 90% detected once. The sample was CD4+ or CD8+ T cells sorted from blood, taken in a trial of the OX40 agonist ivuxolimab. These receptors were obtained from an adult with an advanced solid tumor such as melanoma, head and neck, liver or kidney cancer.

This clone occurred a few times. The chain is built from TRBV27 and TRBJ2-7; weak D call: TRBD2 (6 bases). Between the trimmed V and J ends, which lost 4 bases and 7 bases, there was a span of 17 bases. CDR3 length: 14 amino acids. Germline assignment: CDR1 MNHEY and CDR2 SMNVEV (reference sequence). The CDR3 region is CASSSGVRIAEQYF. DNA for the CDR3: TGTGCCAGCAGTTCGGGGGTGCGGATCGCGGAGCAGTACTTC.

This clone was seen a few times. The genes are TRBV5-8 and TRBJ2-5; D gene ambiguous. This CDR3 has 15 amino acids. Trimming removed 2 bases at V and 5 bases at J, with 16 bases between. Germline CDR1 reads SGHTS; CDR2 reads YDEGEE. DNA of the CDR3: TGTGCCAGCAGCTTTTTGACCGGGTCTCGGGAGACCCAGTACTTC. It translates to CASSFLTGSRETQYF.

The genes are TRBV7-9 and TRBJ1-1; perhaps TRBD1 as D (6 bases). Trimming removed 1 base from V and 7 bases from J, with 10 bases in between. This CDR3 region has 13 residues. The germline V gene has CDR1 SEHNR and CDR2 FQNEAQ (reference sequence). CDR3 nucleotides: TGTGCCAGCAGCTTAGGGGGACACTATGAAGCTTTCTTT. Protein sequence: CASSLGGHYEAFF.

The J gene is TRBJ2-2, the V gene TRBV25-1; D may match TRBD1 or TRBD2 (5 bases each). The V end was cut by 8 bases, the J end by 5 bases, with 18 bases between. The CDR3 spans 15 residues. The germline gives CDR1 MGHDK, CDR2 SYGVNS. This CDR3 reads CASPPGRPGTGELFF. The CDR3 nucleotides read TGTGCCAGCCCGCCAGGGCGCCCGGGGACCGGGGAGCTGTTTTTT. Variable domain in full (rest from reference TRBV25-1 and TRBJ2-2): EADIYQTPRYLVIGTGKKITLECSQTMGHDKMYWYQQDPGMELHLIHYSYGVNSTEKGDLSSESTVSRIRTEHFPLTLESARPSHTSQYLCASPPGRPGTGELFFGEGSRLTVL.

The rearrangement joins TRBV6-8 to TRBJ2-7, with TRBD1 matching over 8 bases. Per germline, CDR1 MNHGY and CDR2 SAAAGT. V shed 1 base, J shed 6 bases, and the junction held 11 bases outside the gene matches. The CDR3 runs to 16 residues. CDR3 region: CASSYLDRGGLGEQYF. The DNA for the CDR3 is TGTGCCAGCAGTTACTTAGACAGGGGAGGACTTGGCGAGCAGTACTTC.

The chain uses TRBV25-1 and TRBJ2-5, with no clear D. Germline-derived CDR1 and CDR2 are MGHDK and SYGVNS. The CDR3 spans 12 residues. With 5 bases removed from V and 5 bases from J, the gap between germline ends came to 9 bases. DNA for the CDR3: TGTGCCAGCAGTCAAAACGTCGAGACCCAGTACTTC. Encoded protein: CASSQNVETQYF. The whole variable domain, filled in from reference TRBV25-1 and TRBJ2-5, reads EADIYQTPRYLVIGTGKKITLECSQTMGHDKMYWYQQDPGMELHLIHYSYGVNSTEKGDLSSESTVSRIRTEHFPLTLESARPSHTSQYLCASSQNVETQYFGPGTRLLVL.

This chain connects TRBV28 to TRBJ1-3; perhaps TRBD1 as D (5 bases). CDR1 MDHEN and CDR2 SYDVKM come from the germline V gene. V lost 8 bases and J lost 8, with 19 bases in between. CDR3 length: 14 residues. The CDR3 bases are TGTGCCAGCGGCTCCTTGGGAGGGGACGACACCATATATTTT. This sequence encodes CASGSLGGDDTIYF.

V and J are TRBV9 and TRBJ2-7; 13 bases map to TRBD2. CDR3 length: 18 amino acids. The germline V gene has CDR1 SGDLS and CDR2 YYNGEE. Trimming cost V 4 bases and J 2 bases; bases outside gene matches: 12. CDR3 in DNA: TGTGCCAGCAGCCCTCATGGGACTAGCGGGGATCCGCCCTACGAGCAGTACTTC. Its translation: CASSPHGTSGDPPYEQYF.

This sequence joins TRBV7-8 and TRBJ2-3; D possibly uses TRBD1 or TRBD2 (6 bases each). V was clipped by 2 bases and J by 2 bases, with 11 bases between them. The CDR3 length is 15 residues. Germline CDR1 is SGHVS and CDR2 is FQNEAQ. CDR3 nucleotide sequence: TGTGCCAGCAGCTTAAGGGGGGCCTACACAGATACGCAGTATTTT. It codes for CASSLRGAYTDTQYF. The full variable domain, with the rest looked up from reference TRBV7-8 and TRBJ2-3, is GAGVSQSPRYKVAKRGQDVALRCDPISGHVSLFWYQQALGQGPEFLTYFQNEAQLDKSGLPSDRFFAERPEGSVSTLKIQRTQQEDSAVYLCASSLRGAYTDTQYFGPGTRLTVL.

The chain uses TRBV5-4 and TRBJ2-5; TRBD2 agrees at 16 bases. Germline CDR1 is SGHNT and CDR2 is YYREEE (reference sequence). The junction had 10 bases not matched to a gene; V was cut back by 4 bases and J by 4 bases. The CDR3 contains 18 residues. The CDR3 loop reads CASSKAGTSGGAGETQYF. CDR3 DNA sequence: TGTGCCAGCAGCAAGGCCGGGACTAGCGGGGGGGCCGGAGAGACCCAGTACTTC.

V and J are TRBV11-3 and TRBJ2-2, with unresolved D. The CDR3 has 14 residues. CDR1 is SGHNT and CDR2 is YENEEA in the germline V gene. The V gene lost 5 bases and the J gene lost 7 bases, with 14 bases spanning the gap. CDR3 loop: CASSPARPGGELFF. The CDR3 DNA reads TGTGCCAGCAGCCCAGCAAGACCGGGCGGGGAGCTGTTTTTT.

The chain has TRBV27 and TRBJ1-5, with unresolved D. Trimming pared 2 bases from V and 3 bases from J, leaving 5 bases between. In germline, CDR1 is MNHEY, CDR2 SMNVEV (reference sequence). The CDR3 extends over 13 amino acids. Here the CDR3 reads CASSLTLNQPQHF. The CDR3 bases are TGTGCCAGCAGTTTAACCCTCAATCAGCCCCAGCATTTT.